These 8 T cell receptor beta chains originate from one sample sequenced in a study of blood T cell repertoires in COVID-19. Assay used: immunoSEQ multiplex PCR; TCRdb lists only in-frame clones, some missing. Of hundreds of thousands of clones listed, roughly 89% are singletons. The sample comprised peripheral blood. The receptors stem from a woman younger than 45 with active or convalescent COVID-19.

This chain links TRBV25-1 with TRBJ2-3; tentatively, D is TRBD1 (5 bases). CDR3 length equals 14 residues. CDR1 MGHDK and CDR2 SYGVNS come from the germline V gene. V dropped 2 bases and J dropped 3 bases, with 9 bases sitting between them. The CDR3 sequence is CASSERGGTDTQYF. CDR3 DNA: TGTGCCAGCAGTGAAAGGGGTGGGACAGATACGCAGTATTTT.

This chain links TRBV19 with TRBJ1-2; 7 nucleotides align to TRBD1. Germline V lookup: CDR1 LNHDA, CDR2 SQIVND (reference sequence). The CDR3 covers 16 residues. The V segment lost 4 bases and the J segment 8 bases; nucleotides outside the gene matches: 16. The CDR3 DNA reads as TGTGCCAGTAGTAGAGCGGACAGGACCTCGGGACGGGGCTACACCTTC. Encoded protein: CASSRADRTSGRGYTF.

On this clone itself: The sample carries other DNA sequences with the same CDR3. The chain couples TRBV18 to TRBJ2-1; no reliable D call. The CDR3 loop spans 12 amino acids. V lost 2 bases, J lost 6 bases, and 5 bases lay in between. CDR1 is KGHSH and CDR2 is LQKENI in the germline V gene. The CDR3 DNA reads TGTGCCAGCTCACCATCAGTCAATGAGCAGTTCTTC. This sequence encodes CASSPSVNEQFF. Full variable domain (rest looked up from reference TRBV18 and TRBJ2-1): NAGVMQNPRHLVRRRGQEARLRCSPMKGHSHVYWYRQLPEEGLKFMVYLQKENIIDESGMPKERFSAEFPKEGPSILRIQQVVRGDSAAYFCASSPSVNEQFFGPGTRLTVL.

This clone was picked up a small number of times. The CDR3 nucleotides are TGTGCCAGCAGTCCGGGACAGGTTAATGAAAAACTGTTTTTT. Translated: CASSPGQVNEKLFF. The chain combines TRBV6-5 with TRBJ1-4; 8 nucleotides align to TRBD1. Germline CDR1 MNHEY, CDR2 SVGAGI. The CDR3 runs 14 residues. V shed 5 bases, J shed 4 bases, and the junction held 3 bases outside the gene matches.

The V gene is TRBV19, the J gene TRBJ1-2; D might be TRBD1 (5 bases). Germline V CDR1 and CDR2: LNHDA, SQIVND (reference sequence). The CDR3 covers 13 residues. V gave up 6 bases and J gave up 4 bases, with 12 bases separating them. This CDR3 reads CASRKQESYGYTF. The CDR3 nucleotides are TGTGCCAGTAGGAAACAGGAGAGCTATGGCTACACCTTC.

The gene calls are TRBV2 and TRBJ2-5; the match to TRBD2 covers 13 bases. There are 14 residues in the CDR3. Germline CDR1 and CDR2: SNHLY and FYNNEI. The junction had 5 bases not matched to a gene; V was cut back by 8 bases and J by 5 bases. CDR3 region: CASQGLAGFETQYF. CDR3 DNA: TGTGCCAGCCAGGGACTAGCGGGGTTTGAGACCCAGTACTTC.

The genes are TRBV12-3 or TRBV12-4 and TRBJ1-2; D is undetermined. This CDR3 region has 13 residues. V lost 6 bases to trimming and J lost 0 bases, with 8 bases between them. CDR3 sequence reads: CASRGGTNYGYTF. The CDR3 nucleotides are TGTGCCAGCAGAGGAGGAACTAACTATGGCTACACCTTC.

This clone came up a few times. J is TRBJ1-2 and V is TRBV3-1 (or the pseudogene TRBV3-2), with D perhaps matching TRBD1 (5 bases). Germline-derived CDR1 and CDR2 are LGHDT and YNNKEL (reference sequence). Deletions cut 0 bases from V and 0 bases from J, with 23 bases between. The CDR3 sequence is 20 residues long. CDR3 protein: CASSQDGGATVPIANYGYTF. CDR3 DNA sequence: TGTGCCAGCAGCCAAGATGGAGGGGCGACAGTGCCCATCGCTAACTATGGCTACACCTTC.